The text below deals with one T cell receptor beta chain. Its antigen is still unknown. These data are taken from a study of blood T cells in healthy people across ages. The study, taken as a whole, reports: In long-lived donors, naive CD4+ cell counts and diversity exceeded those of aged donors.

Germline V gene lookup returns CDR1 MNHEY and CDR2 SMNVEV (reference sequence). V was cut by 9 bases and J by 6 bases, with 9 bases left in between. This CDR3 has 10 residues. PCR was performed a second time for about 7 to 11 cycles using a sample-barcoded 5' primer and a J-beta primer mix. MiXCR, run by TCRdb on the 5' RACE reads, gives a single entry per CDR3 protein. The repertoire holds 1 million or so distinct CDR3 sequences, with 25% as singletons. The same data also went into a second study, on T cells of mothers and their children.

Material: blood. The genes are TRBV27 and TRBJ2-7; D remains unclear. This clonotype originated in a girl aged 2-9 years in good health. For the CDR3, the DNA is TGTGCCAGGTTTATCGGCGAGCAGTACTTC. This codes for CARFIGEQYF.